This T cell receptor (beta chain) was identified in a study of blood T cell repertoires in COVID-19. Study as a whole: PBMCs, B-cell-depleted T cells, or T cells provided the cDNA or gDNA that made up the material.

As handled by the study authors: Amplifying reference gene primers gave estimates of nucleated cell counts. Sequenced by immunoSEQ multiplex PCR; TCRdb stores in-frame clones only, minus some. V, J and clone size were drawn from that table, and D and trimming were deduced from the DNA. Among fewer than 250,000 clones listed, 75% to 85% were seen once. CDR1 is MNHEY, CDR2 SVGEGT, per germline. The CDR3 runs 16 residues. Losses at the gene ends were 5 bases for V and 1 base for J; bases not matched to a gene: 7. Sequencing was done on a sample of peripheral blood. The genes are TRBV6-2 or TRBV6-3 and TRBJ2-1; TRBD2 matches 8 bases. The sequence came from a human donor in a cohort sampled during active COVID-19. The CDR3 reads CASSRSSGRSYNEQFF. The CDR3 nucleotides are TGTGCCAGCAGTCGCTCCAGCGGGAGATCCTACAATGAGCAGTTCTTC.